This is a list of T cell receptor beta chains from one sample in a study of OX40 agonist ivuxolimab in advanced cancers. The repertoire was sequenced with immunoSEQ multiplex PCR; TCRdb's copy has only in-frame clones and lacks some. The repertoire holds around 100,000 clones, around 93% seen once, with approximately 0.58% in the top ten. Sequences were derived from CD4+ or CD8+ T cells sorted from blood, sampled in a trial of the OX40 agonist ivuxolimab. All receptors derive from an adult with an advanced solid tumor such as melanoma, head and neck, liver or kidney cancer. Each CDR3 is given with its conserved first and last residue. The D gene is left open where the match is weak. Expanded clones get a size class; other rows say once, few or many, or leave the size out.

. | TRBJ1-2 | TRBV2 | . | CASNGNYGYTF | TGTGCCAGCAACGGTAACTATGGCTACACCTTC
TRBD2 | TRBJ2-3 | TRBV6-1 | . | CASRLAGGTDTQYF | TGTGCCAGCAGGCTAGCGGGAGGCACAGATACGCAGTATTTT
. | TRBJ1-2 | TRBV5-6 | . | CASSAYGTRRSDTF | TGTGCCAGCAGCGCATACGGGACACGGAGGTCCGACACCTTC
. | TRBJ2-6 | TRBV30 | . | CAWSGPASGANVLTF | TGTGCCTGGAGTGGCCCGGCCTCTGGGGCCAACGTCCTGACTTTC
TRBD2 | TRBJ2-1 | TRBV5-1 | . | CASSSAKTSGSSEQFF | TGCGCCAGCAGCTCCGCCAAGACTAGCGGGAGTAGTGAGCAGTTCTTC
. | TRBJ1-2 | TRBV6-6 | . | CASSPTENYGYTF | TGTGCCAGCAGCCCGACAGAGAACTATGGCTACACCTTC
TRBD2 | TRBJ2-7 | TRBV4-1 | . | CASSQNGRGDYEQYF | TGCGCCAGCAGCCAAAATGGGCGGGGGGACTACGAGCAGTACTTC
TRBD2 | TRBJ2-2 | TRBV5-1 | . | CASSLVSGSRELFF | TGCGCCAGCAGCTTGGTTAGCGGGAGCCGGGAGCTGTTTTTT
. | TRBJ1-5 | TRBV5-6 | . | CASSSGPHINQPQHF | TGTGCCAGCAGCTCGGGACCTCATATCAATCAGCCCCAGCATTTT
TRBD1 | TRBJ1-2 | TRBV19 | . | CASSAWDRVGGYTF | TGTGCCAGTAGTGCCTGGGACAGGGTTGGAGGCTACACCTTC
. | TRBJ1-1 | TRBV4-2 | . | CASSHPPYTEAFF | TGTGCCAGCAGCCATCCACCCTACACTGAAGCTTTCTTT
TRBD2 | TRBJ2-2 | TRBV7-3 | . | CASSPSGRGGELFF | TGTGCCAGCAGCCCTAGCGGGAGGGGCGGGGAGCTGTTTTTT
. | TRBJ2-7 | TRBV28 | . | CASSLPYRREQYF | TGTGCCAGCAGTTTACCGTATAGGCGCGAGCAGTACTTC
TRBD1 | TRBJ1-1 | TRBV19 | . | CATGDRGKAFF | TGTGCCACCGGGGACAGGGGGAAAGCTTTCTTT
. | TRBJ2-7 | TRBV10-3 | . | CAIRRTGSYEQYF | TGTGCCATCAGACGGACTGGATCCTACGAGCAGTACTTC
TRBD1 | TRBJ1-1 | TRBV11-2 | . | CASSLRTGLNTEAFF | TGTGCCAGCAGCTTGCGGACAGGGCTGAACACTGAAGCTTTCTTT
TRBD1 | TRBJ2-1 | TRBV10-3 | . | CAIRDRTYNEQFF | TGTGCCATACGGGACAGGACATACAATGAGCAGTTCTTC
. | TRBJ2-3 | TRBV4-2 | once | CASSQDLRLPSTDTQYF | TGTGCCAGCAGCCAAGATTTGCGACTACCAAGCACAGATACGCAGTATTTT
. | TRBJ2-5 | TRBV7-2 | . | CASSFQETQYF | TGTGCCAGCAGCTTTCAAGAGACCCAGTACTTC
TRBD2 | TRBJ2-3 | TRBV4-3 | . | CASSHKAGATDTQYF | TGCGCCAGCAGCCACAAAGCGGGAGCAACAGATACGCAGTATTTT
. | TRBJ2-1 | TRBV29-1 | . | CSVERRGVLANAYNEQFF | TGCAGCGTTGAACGCAGGGGGGTTTTAGCGAATGCCTACAATGAGCAGTTCTTC
. | TRBJ2-7 | TRBV19 | once | CASSHRDWGYEQYF | TGTGCCAGTAGTCACCGGGACTGGGGCTACGAGCAGTACTTC
. | TRBJ2-2 | TRBV7-9 | few | CASSSDTGELFF | TGTGCCAGCAGCTCCGACACCGGGGAGCTGTTTTTT
TRBD2 | TRBJ2-3 | TRBV5-6 | once | CASSDKLAGTDTQYF | TGTGCCAGCAGCGACAAACTAGCGGGGACAGATACGCAGTATTTT
. | TRBJ2-3 | TRBV9 | once | CASSPQSQSDTQYF | TGTGCCAGCAGCCCACAATCCCAATCGGATACGCAGTATTTT
. | TRBJ2-1 | TRBV20-1 | . | CSARASFEQFF | TGCAGTGCTAGAGCTAGCTTTGAGCAGTTCTTC
TRBD1 | TRBJ1-5 | TRBV4-2 | . | CASSQGPTGGHQPQHF | TGTGCCAGCAGCCAAGGGCCAACAGGGGGCCATCAGCCCCAGCATTTT